This record covers a single T cell receptor beta chain. Its antigen specificity is not known. Base qualities are missing; no much larger clone stands one base away. The immunoSEQ Assay was used to sequence TCR beta CDR3 regions from DNA. For the original study's pipeline: T cell density was computed as TCR beta template counts normalized to usable DNA estimated by amplifying housekeeping genes. Using the preseqR package, richness was estimated by extrapolating to 120,000 templates for tissue samples and 400,000 templates for PBMC samples. Clonality was calculated as one minus Pielou's evenness. Tissue-enriched TCRs were identified by differential abundance testing using productive amino-acid clonotypes, minimum total count 5 and alpha 0.1. The Jaccard Index and the Morisita Overlap Index were used to measure repertoire overlap between compartments. TCR beta CDR3s were clustered by GLIPH together with public tetramer-defined viral CDR3s, and at least three viral sequences plus V-gene enrichment were required for viral motifs. Here the immuneACCESS table is served through TCRdb, limited to in-frame sequences with V and J called. Missing clones are a known gap in these copies; in checked studies unresolved V genes cover under half, and the rest lacks a known reason. V and J calls and clone size are given by that table; D and trimming were obtained from the DNA. For this sample the table gives 70,000 or so clones, of which 84% were detected only once. The leading ten clones occupy 1% to 1.5% of the sample.

The entry originates in a study of T cells in localized non-small cell lung cancer (dated by TCRdb to the early 2020s). Regarding the study in general: Comparing tumors with uninvolved tumor-adjacent lungs, the study looked at the T cell repertoires of approximately 250 patients with early-stage NSCLC. A mean age of roughly 64 years was recorded for the NSCLC patients, of whom roughly 130 were male and around 100 were female. The cohort consisted of roughly 240 treatment-naive NSCLC patients whose localized lung tumors had been resected.

Including cysteine and phenylalanine, the CDR3 has 16 amino acids. Of all the DNA, just the CDR3 is kept, 48 bases in frame from base 1. Germline trimming: 4 bases from V, 5 bases from J; junction bases outside gene matches: 11. The germline V gene (reference sequence) sets CDR1 to LNHDA and CDR2 to SQIVND. The full study reports these points: Because multi-region tumor sequencing was not done, intratumor heterogeneity could not be ruled out. Because the study design was exploratory, TCR variables were selected using unadjusted p-values without false-discovery rate correction. The highest T cell clonality was observed in uninvolved tumor-adjacent lung, where clonality exceeded that of tumor, suggesting that antigenic responses were more focused in uninvolved tumor-adjacent lung. A median of 57 of the top 100 tumor clones turned up in the paired uninvolved adjacent lung, and fewer than 35 of those clones also ranked among the top 100 of that same adjacent lung. Higher blood T cell density associated with longer overall survival, while higher adjacent-lung clonality associated with shorter survival.

At diagnosis, tumor, uninvolved tumor-adjacent lung and peripheral blood were collected and then preserved as a mix of FFPE and fresh-frozen material. Blood samples were analyzed as peripheral blood mononuclear cells for TCR repertoire profiling. The TCR sequence derives from a female donor over 55 with stage I lung adenocarcinoma. The chain uses TRBV19 and TRBJ1-1, with TRBD1 matching 9 junction bases. The sequenced sample was peripheral blood, obtained before any cancer treatment. The CDR3 amino acid sequence is: CASSTDTETGGTEAFF. The sequenced DNA: TGTGCCAGTAGTACCGACACCGAGACAGGGGGGACTGAAGCTTTCTTT.